One sample yielded the 9 T cell receptor beta chains listed below, sequenced in a study of T cell repertoires in cytomegalovirus infection. These receptors' targets are unknown. TCRdb used MiXCR to reprocess the reads, holding one entry per CDR3 protein. The repertoire includes hundreds of thousands of distinct CDR3 sequences, around a third of them detected once, and around a sixth sits in the top ten. This specimen consisted of cultured PBMCs, obtained from culture after CMV antigen stimulation. These receptors came from a human donor in good health (CMV status not recorded). Some clones in this sample may be carry-over from other donors' samples.

At least ten counts were recorded for this clonotype. The V and J genes are TRBV7-2 and TRBJ1-4; possible D gene TRBD1, 5 bases. CDR3 length: 15 residues. Germline V gene sequence: CDR1 SGHTA, CDR2 FQGNSA. The germline V and J ends were trimmed by 5 bases and 7 bases, with 17 bases remaining between them. CDR3 region: CASSPQVGLGEKLFF. As DNA, the CDR3 is TGTGCCAGCAGCCCCCAGGTGGGGCTCGGTGAAAAACTGTTTTTT.

This sequence joins TRBV10-3 and TRBJ2-7, with 8 bases identical to TRBD2. Germline lookup yields CDR1 ENHRY and CDR2 SYGVKD. The CDR3 is 14 amino acids. J lost 2 bases, V lost 4 bases, and 4 bases had no gene match. CDR3 loop: CAISVSGIAYEQYF. The CDR3 DNA reads TGTGCCATCAGTGTTAGCGGGATCGCCTACGAGCAGTACTTC.

This clonotype was seen many times. This sequence joins TRBV7-2 and TRBJ1-4; D unresolved. The CDR3 has 15 residues. The V and J ends lost 3 bases and 8 bases respectively, with 16 bases between them. The V gene's germline CDR1 is SGHTA and CDR2 FQGNSA. CDR3 DNA sequence: TGTGCCAGCAGCTTGTCGAAGGGAGTAGGAGAAAAACTGTTTTTT. Protein sequence: CASSLSKGVGEKLFF.

This clonotype was detected ten times or more. J is TRBJ1-6 and V is TRBV12-3 or TRBV12-4; no reliable D call. V lost 5 bases and J lost 9, with 17 bases in between. CDR3 size: 15 residues. DNA for the CDR3: TGTGCCAGCAGTGATGGCGGCTGGGGAAGTTCACCCCTCCACTTT. This sequence encodes CASSDGGWGSSPLHF.

The rearrangement uses TRBV7-2 and TRBJ1-5, with 7 bases matching TRBD1. Germline values: CDR1 SGHTA, CDR2 FQGNSA. V lost 5 bases and J lost 2; bases outside the gene matches: 6. The CDR3 is made up of 15 amino acids. The CDR3 region is CASSISGTGNQPQHF. The CDR3 coding sequence is TGTGCCAGCAGCATTTCCGGGACAGGCAATCAGCCCCAGCATTTT.

This clonotype was seen a few times. The chain links TRBV28 to TRBJ2-3; the D is unclear. Trimming cost V 8 bases and J 1 base, with 7 bases left between them. The CDR3 has 12 amino acids. Germline V CDR1 and CDR2: MDHEN, SYDVKM. CDR3 protein: CASERGTDTQYF. The CDR3, as DNA: TGTGCCAGCGAAAGGGGCACAGATACGCAGTATTTT. Full variable domain (outside the CDR3, taken from reference TRBV28 and TRBJ2-3): DVKVTQSSRYLVKRTGEKVFLECVQDMDHENMFWYRQDPGLGLRLIYFSYDVKMKEKGDIPEGYSVSREKKERFSLILESASTNQTSMYLCASERGTDTQYFGPGTRLTVL.

CDR3 residues: CASSLAGAGRPPLHF. The CDR3 DNA follows: TGTGCCAGCAGCTTAGCTGGGGCAGGGCGGCCACCCCTCCACTTT. V is TRBV11-2 and J is TRBJ1-6; D perhaps matches TRBD1 (5 bases). The CDR3 runs 15 residues. Deletions cut 1 base from V and 11 bases from J, with 15 bases between. Germline lookup yields CDR1 SGHAT and CDR2 FQNNGV.

This clonotype was counted between two and nine times. This rearrangement joins TRBV19 to TRBJ1-6, with D perhaps matching TRBD1 (5 bases). The germline CDR1 and CDR2 sequences are LNHDA and SQIVND (reference sequence). V shed 6 bases and J shed 0 bases, with 6 bases lying between them. CDR3 length: 14 amino acids. This chain's CDR3 is CASRGDSYNSPLHF. In DNA, the CDR3 is TGTGCCAGTAGGGGGGACTCCTATAATTCACCCCTCCACTTT. Full variable domain (outside the CDR3, taken from reference TRBV19 and TRBJ1-6): DGGITQSPKYLFRKEGQNVTLSCEQNLNHDAMYWYRQDPGQGLRLIYYSQIVNDFQKGDIAEGYSVSREKKESFPLTVTSAQKNPTAFYLCASRGDSYNSPLHFGNGTRLTVT.

This clonotype was observed at least ten times. The rearrangement uses TRBV11-2 and TRBJ2-1; D is unclear. Germline V gene lookup returns CDR1 SGHAT and CDR2 FQNNGV. CDR3 length: 13 residues. The V and J ends lost 5 bases and 4 bases respectively, with 9 bases between them. The chain's CDR3 is CASSPVSYNEQFF. The DNA for the CDR3 is TGTGCCAGCAGCCCCGTATCATACAATGAGCAGTTCTTC.